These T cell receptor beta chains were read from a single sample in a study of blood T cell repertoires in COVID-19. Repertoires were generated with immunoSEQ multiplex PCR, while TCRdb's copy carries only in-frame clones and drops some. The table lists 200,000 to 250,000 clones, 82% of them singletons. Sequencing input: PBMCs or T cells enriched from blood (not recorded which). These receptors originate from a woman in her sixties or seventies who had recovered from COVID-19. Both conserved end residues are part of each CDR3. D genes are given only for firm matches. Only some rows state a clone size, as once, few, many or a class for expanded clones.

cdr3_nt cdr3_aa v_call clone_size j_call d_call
TGTGCCAGTAGGATCCAGACAGGGAACTATGGCTACACCTTC CASRIQTGNYGYTF TRBV19 - TRBJ1-2 TRBD1
TGTGCCATCAGACAGGGGAACCCCGGGGAGCTGTTTTTT CAIRQGNPGELFF TRBV7-6 - TRBJ2-2 TRBD1
TGTGCCAGCAGCAAAGAGAGTGGGCCCACTGAAGCTTTCTTT CASSKESGPTEAFF TRBV21-1 - TRBJ1-1 -
TGTGCCAGCAGTTATCTGGGAGCTAACTATGGCTACACCTTC CASSYLGANYGYTF TRBV6-2/TRBV6-3 - TRBJ1-2 -
TGTGCCAGCAGCTCGTCTTTGGGACAGGCCTACGAGCAGTACTTC CASSSSLGQAYEQYF TRBV11-2 - TRBJ2-7 TRBD1
TGTGCCAGTACCTCCGGGACTAGCGCCTTCCACACCGGTGAGCAGTTCTTC CASTSGTSAFHTGEQFF TRBV19 - TRBJ2-1 TRBD2
TGTGCCAGCAGCCGGTTCGGGGGGGCGGGAATGTCAAATGAGCAGTTCTTC CASSRFGGAGMSNEQFF TRBV4-2 - TRBJ2-1 TRBD2
TGTGCCAGCAGCTTGACAGGGGAGGCAACTGAAGCTTTCTTT CASSLTGEATEAFF TRBV7-2 - TRBJ1-1 TRBD1
TGTGCCAGCAGTGACCCCCGGGCAACTAATGAAAAACTGTTTTTT CASSDPRATNEKLFF TRBV6-1 - TRBJ1-4 -
TGTGCCAGCAGCGTCGTGGATACGCAGTATTTT CASSVVDTQYF TRBV5-6 - TRBJ2-3 -
TGTGCCAGCAGCTTGAAACAGGGGAATGAAAAACTGTTTTTT CASSLKQGNEKLFF TRBV5-4 once TRBJ1-4 TRBD1
TGTGCCAGCACTAGGGGGGGTGGGAGCACAGATACGCAGTATTTT CASTRGGGSTDTQYF TRBV9 - TRBJ2-3 -
TGTGCCAGCAGCTTAGGTACAGGGAAATGGTATGGCTACACCTTC CASSLGTGKWYGYTF TRBV13 few TRBJ1-2 -
TGTGCCAGCAGCTTAGATCCCCAGGGCAGCTCCTATAATTCACCCCTCCACTTT CASSLDPQGSSYNSPLHF TRBV7-6 - TRBJ1-6 -
TGTGCCAGCAGTGACTATAGACTCAACGAGCAGTACTTC CASSDYRLNEQYF TRBV25-1 - TRBJ2-7 -
TGTGCCAGCTCACCAAGAGGGAATGAAAAACTGTTTTTT CASSPRGNEKLFF TRBV18 - TRBJ1-4 -
TGTGCCAGCAGTGACTCCGGGGACAGGGGAAGCGGGGAGCTGTTTTTT CASSDSGDRGSGELFF TRBV6-4 few TRBJ2-2 TRBD1
TGTGCCAGCTCACGAGAGTATCCGGGACAGGGTGGGGTTGATTCACCCCTCCACTTT CASSREYPGQGGVDSPLHF TRBV18 - TRBJ1-6 TRBD1
TGTGCCAGCAGGTACAGGGACACCGGGGAGCTGTTTTTT CASRYRDTGELFF TRBV25-1 few TRBJ2-2 -
TGTGCCAGCAGCCAAGGGGCTAGCGGAACCTACGAGCAGTACTTC CASSQGASGTYEQYF TRBV4-2 - TRBJ2-7 TRBD2
TGTGCCTCGGGACAGGGGGGCACCGGGGAGCTGTTTTTT CASGQGGTGELFF TRBV10-3 - TRBJ2-2 TRBD1